A selection of T cell receptor beta chains follows, all from one sample in a study of blood T cells in healthy people across ages. TCRdb re-analysed the 5' RACE reads in MiXCR, keeping a single row per CDR3 protein. Here the sample spans around 940,000 distinct CDR3 sequences, around 54% being singletons. Sequenced material: blood. All receptors come from a woman aged 55-75 years in good health. The CDR3 runs from the conserved cysteine through the conserved F or W.

CDR3aa | v_gene
CVSSLPGGSEQYF | TRBV12-3/TRBV12-4
CASSLRDSAETPYF | TRBV27
CASSQDRATLFGQFF | TRBV4-3
CASSGERGLAKGYTF | TRBV9
CASSPRTTKFTDTQYF | TRBV12-3/TRBV12-4
CASSLRGDKNIQYF | TRBV7-9
CASRLQSNEKPFF | TRBV6-7
CASSPERDWTDTQYF | TRBV18
CSARVGGDNSPLHF | TRBV20-1
CASSPGLGFTEQFF | TRBV28
CGRLAGYYEQYF | TRBV20-1
CASSFWGARLNQPQHF | TRBV5-6
CASSEAHFSKKETQYF | TRBV28
CSVEEGRAGAGEQFF | TRBV29-1
CASSHNTESYEQYF | TRBV4-2
CASSFPEDTQYF | TRBV27
CATSRVKLTGNHNEQFF | TRBV15
CASSYAFPDYEQYF | TRBV7-6
CASSQVWLAGRKNIQYF | TRBV3-1
CSASTTGGQETQYF | TRBV20-1
CASHARSYEQYF | TRBV28
CASSLLRNYGYTF | TRBV7-8
CASSGGGEGQSSYEQYF | TRBV7-9
CASSLYTSANNEQFF | TRBV5-1
CASRTSGREQYF | TRBV9
CASSEGDRAGYTF | TRBV9
CASGSRDRGVYGYTF | TRBV7-8
CASSRNRVNEQYF | TRBV4-2
CASSVGEYEQYF | TRBV9
CASSLDRVVSGANVLTF | TRBV6-5
CASSLRSLVASGFNEQFF | TRBV7-2
CASSHSTVEQYF | TRBV3-1
CSAREWTSGGNEQFF | TRBV20-1
CASSPATAMNTEAFF | TRBV4-2
CASKYGSSHEQYF | TRBV25-1
CASSTGPRETQYF | TRBV25-1
CATSLIGLAIQETQYF | TRBV6-2/TRBV6-3